The 21 T cell receptor beta chains below were found in one sample sequenced in a study of T-cell memory formation after mild COVID-19. In TCRdb, the 5' RACE reads were re-called with MiXCR into one record per CDR3 protein. This sample has around 200,000 distinct CDR3 sequences, with 20% to 25% found just once. The sample taken for sequencing was PBMCs or a T cell subset sorted from them (not recorded which). These receptors were collected from an adult woman who had mild COVID-19 (a few samples of this study predate the infection). Cell type and time point are not known.

The chain joins TRBV12-3 or TRBV12-4 to TRBJ1-1; TRBD1 aligns across 9 bases. This CDR3 has 15 amino acids. The junction had 9 bases not matched to a gene; V was cut back by 5 bases and J by 5 bases. The CDR3: CASSQSLTGGTEAFF. Written as DNA, the CDR3 is TGTGCCAGCAGTCAGTCCCTGACAGGGGGGACTGAAGCTTTCTTT.

This clonotype was counted a single time. The chain links TRBV5-1 to TRBJ1-5, with 8 bases identical to TRBD1. The germline CDR1 and CDR2 sequences are SGHRS and YFSETQ. The trim removed 4 bases at V and 4 bases at J, leaving 10 bases unmatched. This CDR3 region has 16 residues. The CDR3 nucleotides are TGCGCCAGCAGCCCGGGTTTGGGACAGGATAATCAGCCCCAGCATTTT. Protein sequence: CASSPGLGQDNQPQHF.

The chain recombines TRBV29-1 with TRBJ1-1, with 8 bases that match TRBD1. The V gene end was trimmed by 3 bases and the J gene end by 11 bases; junction bases not matched to a gene: 11. Germline V CDR1 and CDR2: SQVTM, ANQGSEA. This CDR3 spans 13 amino acids. The CDR3, as DNA: TGCAGCGTTGACGGGACAGGATATTTGGCGGCTTTCTTT. It yields the protein CSVDGTGYLAAFF.

This clonotype was counted between two and nine times. This chain joins TRBV4-3 and TRBJ1-1; D is unresolved. V was clipped by 0 bases and J by 0 bases, with 5 bases between them. This CDR3 has 14 amino acids. Germline V gene sequence: CDR1 LGHNA, CDR2 YSLEER. The CDR3 nucleotides are TGCGCCAGCAGCCAAGATCCACTGAACACTGAAGCTTTCTTT. It encodes CASSQDPLNTEAFF.

This chain uses TRBV20-1 with TRBJ2-7, with TRBD2 identical over 9 bases. This CDR3 has 14 residues. J gave up 1 base and V 3 bases, and 4 bases lay outside the gene matches. Germline V gene sequence: CDR1 DFQATT, CDR2 SNEGSKA (reference sequence). This chain's CDR3 is CSASPSGVSYEQYF. The CDR3 DNA reads as TGCAGTGCTAGTCCTAGCGGGGTTTCCTACGAGCAGTACTTC.

V is TRBV7-9 and J is TRBJ2-7; maybe TRBD1 (6 bases). V gave up 5 bases and J gave up 2 bases, with 19 bases separating them. The CDR3 has 16 amino acids. Per germline, CDR1 SEHNR and CDR2 FQNEAQ (reference sequence). CDR3 nucleotides: TGTGCCAGCAGCCAGAGGTTGGCAGGGGACACCTACGAGCAGTACTTC. This translates into CASSQRLAGDTYEQYF.

The rearrangement uses TRBV5-1 and TRBJ2-7; D might be TRBD1 (5 bases). CDR3 size: 14 residues. V lost 1 base and J 5 bases, leaving 13 bases between the germline ends. Germline CDR1 SGHRS, CDR2 YFSETQ. CDR3 DNA sequence: TGCGCCAGCAGCTTGTCAGGGTCGGGTCACGAGCAGTACTTC. Amino acids: CASSLSGSGHEQYF. The variable domain in full, with the rest retrieved from reference TRBV5-1 and TRBJ2-7, is KAGVTQTPRYLIKTRGQQVTLSCSPISGHRSVSWYQQTPGQGLQFLFEYFSETQRNKGNFPGRFSGRQFSNSRSEMNVSTLELGDSALYLCASSLSGSGHEQYFGPGTRLTVT.

In its sample, this clonotype was seen a few times. This rearrangement joins TRBV4-1 to TRBJ1-1; D remains ambiguous. The CDR3 is 15 residues long. From germline, CDR1 is MGHRA and CDR2 YSYEKL. Trimming took off 3 bases at V and 3 bases at J, with 14 bases between the two ends. The CDR3: CASSHSSGSDTEAFF. The CDR3 nucleotides are TGCGCCAGCAGCCACTCGAGCGGTAGCGACACTGAAGCTTTCTTT.

This clonotype occurred a few times. The CDR3 sequence: CASSQEGQGSYGYTF. CDR3 DNA sequence: TGCGCCAGCAGCCAAGAGGGACAGGGTAGCTATGGCTACACCTTC. The chain joins TRBV4-1 to TRBJ1-2, with 9 nucleotides matching TRBD1. The CDR3 runs to 15 residues. Trimming cost V 0 bases and J 4 bases; bases outside gene matches: 3. The germline V gene has CDR1 MGHRA and CDR2 YSYEKL.

This clonotype was detected a few times. V usage is TRBV14 and J usage is TRBJ2-7; D gene uncertain. The CDR3 totals 16 residues. From germline, CDR1 is SGHDN and CDR2 FVKESK. Trimming pared 0 bases from V and 3 bases from J, leaving 15 bases between. The CDR3 region has the DNA TGTGCCAGCAGCCAAGACGACGCCGGTTCGTACTACGAGCAGTACTTC. This codes for CASSQDDAGSYYEQYF. Complete variable domain (other parts from reference TRBV14 and TRBJ2-7): EAGVTQFPSHSVIEKGQTVTLRCDPISGHDNLYWYRRVMGKEIKFLLHFVKESKQDESGMPNNRFLAERTGGTYSTLKVQPAELEDSGVYFCASSQDDAGSYYEQYFGPGTRLTVT.

The chain couples TRBV9 to TRBJ2-3; a weak D match, TRBD1 (5 bases). Germline values: CDR1 SGDLS, CDR2 YYNGEE. This CDR3 has 15 residues. V was clipped by 2 bases and J by 4 bases, with 14 bases between them. CDR3: CASSVLTRDPDTQYF. The CDR3 DNA reads as TGTGCCAGCAGCGTCCTAACCAGGGATCCAGATACGCAGTATTTT. The full variable domain, with the rest looked up from reference TRBV9 and TRBJ2-3, is DSGVTQTPKHLITATGQRVTLRCSPRSGDLSVYWYQQSLDQGLQFLIQYYNGEERAKGNILERFSAQQFPDLHSELNLSSLELGDSALYFCASSVLTRDPDTQYFGPGTRLTVL.

The chain combines TRBV23-1 with TRBJ2-3; D is unclear. TRBV23-1 qualifies as an ORF whose function is uncertain. The CDR3 runs to 17 residues. V was trimmed by 8 bases and J by 2 bases, leaving 23 bases between them. CDR3 bases: TGCGCCAGCCGTCTTTATCTGGGCCGCCACCTCACAGATACGCAGTATTTT. Encoded protein: CASRLYLGRHLTDTQYF.

This clonotype was picked up many times. J is TRBJ2-1 and V is TRBV7-6, with 8 positions matching TRBD1. Germline loops: CDR1 SGHVS, CDR2 FNYEAQ. V lost 2 bases to trimming and J lost 5 bases; unmatched junction nucleotides: 8. The CDR3 is 16 residues long. The DNA for the CDR3 is TGTGCCAGCAGCTTACTTCCGGGACAGGAACACAATGAGCAGTTCTTC. Its protein is CASSLLPGQEHNEQFF.

The rearrangement uses TRBV29-1 and TRBJ2-7; D uncertain. The germline gives CDR1 SQVTM, CDR2 ANQGSEA. Trimming took off 2 bases at V and 3 bases at J, with 5 bases between the two ends. CDR3 length equals 11 residues. CDR3 sequence reads: CSVEWGYEQYF. CDR3 nucleotide sequence: TGCAGCGTTGAATGGGGCTACGAGCAGTACTTC.

This clonotype came up a few times. The V call is TRBV20-1, the J call TRBJ2-7, with 10 bases aligning to TRBD2. Germline V gene data show CDR1 as DFQATT and CDR2 as SNEGSKA (reference sequence). V lost 0 bases and J lost 7; bases outside the gene matches: 3. There are 13 residues in the CDR3. The CDR3 sequence is CSARDLSGREQYF. The CDR3, as DNA: TGCAGTGCTAGAGACCTTAGCGGGAGGGAGCAGTACTTC.

The chain employs TRBV12-3 or TRBV12-4 and TRBJ2-1, with a weak D call TRBD2 (7 bases). The CDR3 is made up of 15 amino acids. Trimming took 5 bases from V and 9 from J, leaving 20 bases between them. The CDR3 coding sequence is TGTGCCAGCAGTCTGGGTGGGGGGGGCATCGGTGAGCAGTTCTTC. Its translation is CASSLGGGGIGEQFF.

The chain combines TRBV7-2 with TRBJ1-4; D ambiguous. Per germline, CDR1 SGHTA and CDR2 FQGNSA. The V end was cut by 3 bases, the J end by 3 bases, with 2 bases between. The CDR3 has 12 amino acids. CDR3 coding DNA: TGTGCCAGCAGCTTCCCTAATGAAAAACTGTTTTTT. Encoded protein: CASSFPNEKLFF.

The genes are TRBV9 and TRBJ2-1, with 11 bases aligning to TRBD2. Trimming at V came to 1 base and at J to 5 bases, leaving 5 bases not matched to a gene. Germline V CDR1 and CDR2: SGDLS, YYNGEE. CDR3 size: 16 residues. The CDR3 DNA reads TGTGCCAGCAGCGTAACCACTAGCGGGGGAGACAATGAGCAGTTCTTC. This translates into CASSVTTSGGDNEQFF. Combining the CDR3 with reference TRBV9 and TRBJ2-1 gives the whole variable domain DSGVTQTPKHLITATGQRVTLRCSPRSGDLSVYWYQQSLDQGLQFLIQYYNGEERAKGNILERFSAQQFPDLHSELNLSSLELGDSALYFCASSVTTSGGDNEQFFGPGTRLTVL.

V usage is TRBV7-6 and J usage is TRBJ2-7, with D tentatively TRBD1 (5 bases). Trimming shortened V by 4 bases and J by 2 bases, and 15 bases separated the two germline ends. The CDR3 spans 15 residues. Germline-derived CDR1 and CDR2 are SGHVS and FNYEAQ. DNA for the CDR3: TGTGCCAGCAGCTCCCGATTTCAGGGAACCTACGAGCAGTACTTC. This gives the protein CASSSRFQGTYEQYF. The variable domain in full, completed from reference TRBV7-6 and TRBJ2-7, reads GAGVSQSPRYKVTKRGQDVALRCDPISGHVSLYWYRQALGQGPEFLTYFNYEAQQDKSGLPNDRFSAERPEGSISTLTIQRTEQRDSAMYRCASSSRFQGTYEQYFGPGTRLTVT.

The rearrangement links TRBV7-9 to TRBJ1-2; D may be TRBD1 (5 bases). The germline V and J ends were trimmed by 5 bases and 2 bases, with 12 bases remaining between them. Germline CDR1 is SEHNR and CDR2 is FQNEAQ (reference sequence). This CDR3 comprises 14 residues. In nucleotides, the CDR3 is TGTGCCAGCAGCCCGGCCGGGGGGAACTATGGCTACACCTTC. Residues: CASSPAGGNYGYTF.

This clonotype has a count of ten or more. V gene TRBV5-5 combines with J gene TRBJ2-1, with a possible D match to TRBD1 (5 bases). V was trimmed by 4 bases and J by 6 bases, leaving 14 bases between them. The CDR3 extends over 14 amino acids. The V gene's germline CDR1 is SGHKS and CDR2 YYEKEE (reference sequence). The CDR3 here is CASSPDLRGNEQFF. For the CDR3, the DNA is TGTGCCAGCAGCCCGGACCTTAGGGGCAATGAGCAGTTCTTC.